This T cell receptor beta chain appears in the sequencing data of a study of T cells in Graves' hyperthyroidism and ophthalmopathy. This clonotype showed up many times. TCR beta CDR3 sequences were amplified from RNA transcripts. Primed by the HTBI set, a first-round RT-PCR was run on the TCR CDR3. From the multiplex PCR reads, TCRdb called clonotypes with MiXCR, one entry per CDR3 protein. The profile shows some 510,000 distinct CDR3 sequences, less than 25% of them singletons. Patients aged 18 to 65 with hyperthyroidism were newly diagnosed, with duration under 2 months. Lactation, pregnancy, other autoimmune disease or uncontrolled infection excluded patients. CDR1 and CDR2 (germline): MNHEY, SMNVEV (reference sequence). The V segment lost 9 bases and the J segment 5 bases; nucleotides outside the gene matches: 9. The CDR3 has 13 residues.

The sequencing sample was made of blood. This sequence originates from a man between 18 and 35 years old with Graves' hyperthyroidism. The rearrangement uses TRBV27 and TRBJ1-2, with 7 bases fitting TRBD1. CDR3 sequence (DNA): TGTGCCAGTTTCCGGGACAGAACTTATGGCTACACCTTC. It encodes CASFRDRTYGYTF.